These 5 T cell receptor beta chains were all obtained from the same sample, sequenced in a study of blood T cell repertoires in COVID-19. TCRdb's table, derived via immunoSEQ multiplex PCR, lists solely in-frame clones and lacks some. The data show under 450,000 clones, about 89% seen once. Sequenced: PBMCs or T cells enriched from blood (not recorded which). All receptors come from a woman between 40 and 50 years old who had been exposed to COVID-19.

The CDR3, as DNA: TGTGCCAGCAGCCGGGGGACTAGCGGGAGGGGTGAGCAGTTCTTC. Protein product: CASSRGTSGRGEQFF. The J gene is TRBJ2-1, the V gene TRBV7-2; TRBD2 matches 16 bases. Germline CDR1 SGHTA, CDR2 FQGNSA. The CDR3 spans 15 residues. Trimming removed 5 bases from V and 9 bases from J; junction bases left unmatched: 4.

The rearrangement joins TRBV12-1 to TRBJ2-7; TRBD1 is the table's D call and was not checked against the DNA. TRBV12-1 is a listed pseudogene. The CDR3 extends over 12 amino acids. CDR3 sequence: CASSPNFYEQYF. Here the CDR3 DNA reads TGTGCCAGCAGCCCCAATTTTTACGAGCAGTACTTC.

The rearrangement uses TRBV10-3 and TRBJ1-1, with D tentatively TRBD1 (6 bases). The CDR3 loop spans 16 amino acids. The V gene lost 10 bases and the J gene lost 1 base, with 22 bases spanning the gap. The germline V gene has CDR1 ENHRY and CDR2 SYGVKD. The CDR3 DNA follows: TGTGCCACCGACATTAATCCGGGACACAAGAACACTGAAGCTTTCTTT. It translates to CATDINPGHKNTEAFF.

The chain uses TRBV7-9 and TRBJ1-1, with no clear D. The germline CDR1 and CDR2 sequences are SEHNR and FQNEAQ (reference sequence). This CDR3 comprises 12 residues. V was pared by 4 bases and J by 7 bases, with 10 bases between. The CDR3 reads CASSSQRGEAFF. CDR3 DNA sequence: TGTGCCAGCAGCTCCCAGCGGGGTGAAGCTTTCTTT.

The V gene is TRBV7-9, the J gene TRBJ2-1; 8 bases are a match to TRBD1. This CDR3 region has 13 residues. The V gene end was trimmed by 8 bases and the J gene end by 9 bases; junction bases not matched to a gene: 9. The germline V gene has CDR1 SEHNR and CDR2 FQNEAQ (reference sequence). CDR3 bases: TGTGCCAGCGGTGACAGGGGATGGGGTGAGCAGTTCTTC. Translation gives CASGDRGWGEQFF. The full variable domain, its missing parts supplied by reference TRBV7-9 and TRBJ2-1, is DTGVSQNPRHKITKRGQNVTFRCDPISEHNRLYWYRQTLGQGPEFLTYFQNEAQLEKSRLLSDRFSAERPKGSFSTLEIQRTEQGDSAMYLCASGDRGWGEQFFGPGTRLTVL.